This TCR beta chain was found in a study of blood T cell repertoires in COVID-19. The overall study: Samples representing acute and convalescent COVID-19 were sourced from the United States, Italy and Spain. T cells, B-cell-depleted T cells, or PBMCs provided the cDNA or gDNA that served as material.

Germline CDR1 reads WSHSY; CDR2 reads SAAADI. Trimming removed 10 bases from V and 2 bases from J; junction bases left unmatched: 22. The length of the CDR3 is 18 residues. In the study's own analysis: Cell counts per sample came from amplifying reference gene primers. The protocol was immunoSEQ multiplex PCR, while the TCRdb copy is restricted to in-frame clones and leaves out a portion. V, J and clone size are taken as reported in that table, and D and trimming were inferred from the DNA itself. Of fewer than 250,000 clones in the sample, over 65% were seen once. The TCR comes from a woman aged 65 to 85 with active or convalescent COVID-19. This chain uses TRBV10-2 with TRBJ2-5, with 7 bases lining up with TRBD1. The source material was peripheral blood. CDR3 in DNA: TGCGCCACCCGACAAGGGGGCGCTCTACCAAAGGGGCAAGAGACCCAGTACTTC. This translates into CATRQGGALPKGQETQYF.